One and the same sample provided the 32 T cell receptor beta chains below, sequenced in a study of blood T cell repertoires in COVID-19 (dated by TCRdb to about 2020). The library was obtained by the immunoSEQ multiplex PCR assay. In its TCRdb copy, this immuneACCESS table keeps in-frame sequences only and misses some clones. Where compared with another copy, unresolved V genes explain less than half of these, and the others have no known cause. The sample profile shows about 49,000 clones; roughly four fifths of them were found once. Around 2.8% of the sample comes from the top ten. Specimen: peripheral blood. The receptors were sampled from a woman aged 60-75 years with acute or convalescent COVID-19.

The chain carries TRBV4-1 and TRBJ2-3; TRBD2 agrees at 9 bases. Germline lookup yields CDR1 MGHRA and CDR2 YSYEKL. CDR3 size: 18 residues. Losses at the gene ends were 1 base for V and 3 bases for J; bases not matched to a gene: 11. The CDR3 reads CASSQVLAGGGGTDTQYF. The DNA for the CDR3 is TGCGCCAGCAGCCAAGTTCTCGCGGGCGGGGGGGGGACAGATACGCAGTATTTT.

As DNA, the CDR3 is TGTGCCAGCAGCTTGGGCGGGCACTATGAAAAACTGTTTTTT. Translation gives CASSLGGHYEKLFF. The chain is built from TRBV7-2 and TRBJ1-4; unclear D gene. CDR1 SGHTA and CDR2 FQGNSA come from the germline V gene. This CDR3 spans 14 amino acids. Trimming pared 3 bases from V and 6 bases from J, leaving 11 bases between.

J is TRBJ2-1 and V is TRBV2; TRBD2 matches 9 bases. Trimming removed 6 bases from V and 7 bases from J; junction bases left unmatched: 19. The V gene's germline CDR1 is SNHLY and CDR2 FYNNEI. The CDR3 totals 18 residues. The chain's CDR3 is CASSDYSGGPSKSNEQFF. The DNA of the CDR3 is TGTGCCAGCAGCGACTACAGCGGGGGGCCTTCTAAGTCGAATGAGCAGTTCTTC.

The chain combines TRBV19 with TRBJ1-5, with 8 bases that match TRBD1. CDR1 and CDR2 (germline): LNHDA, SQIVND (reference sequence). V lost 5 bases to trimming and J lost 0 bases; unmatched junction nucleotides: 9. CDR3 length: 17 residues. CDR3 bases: TGTGCCAGTAGTTTTTATGGCAGGGGGCTTAGCAATCAGCCCCAGCATTTT. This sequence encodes CASSFYGRGLSNQPQHF.

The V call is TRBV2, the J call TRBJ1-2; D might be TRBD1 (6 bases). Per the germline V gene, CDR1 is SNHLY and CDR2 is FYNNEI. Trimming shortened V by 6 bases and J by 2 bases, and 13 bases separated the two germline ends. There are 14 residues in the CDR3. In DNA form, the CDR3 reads TGTGCCAGCAGGGGGACAACACCCAACTATGGCTACACCTTC. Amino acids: CASRGTTPNYGYTF.

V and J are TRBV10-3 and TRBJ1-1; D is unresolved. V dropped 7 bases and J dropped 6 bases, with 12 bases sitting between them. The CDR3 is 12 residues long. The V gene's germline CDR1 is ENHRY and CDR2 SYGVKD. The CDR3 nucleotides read TGTGCCATCAAAGGCACCGAGGCTGAAGCTTTCTTT. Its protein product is CAIKGTEAEAFF.

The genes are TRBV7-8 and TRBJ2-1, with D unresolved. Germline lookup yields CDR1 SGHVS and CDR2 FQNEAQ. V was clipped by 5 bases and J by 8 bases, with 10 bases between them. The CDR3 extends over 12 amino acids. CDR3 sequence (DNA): TGTGCCAGCAGCCCTATTGTGGATGAGCAGTTCTTC. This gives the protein CASSPIVDEQFF.

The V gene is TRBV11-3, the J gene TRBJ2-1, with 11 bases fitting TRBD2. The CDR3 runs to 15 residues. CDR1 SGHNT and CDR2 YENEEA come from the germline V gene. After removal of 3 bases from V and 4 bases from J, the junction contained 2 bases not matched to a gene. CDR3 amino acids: CASSFGTSGYNEQFF. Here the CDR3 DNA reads TGTGCCAGCAGCTTCGGGACTAGCGGTTACAATGAGCAGTTCTTC.

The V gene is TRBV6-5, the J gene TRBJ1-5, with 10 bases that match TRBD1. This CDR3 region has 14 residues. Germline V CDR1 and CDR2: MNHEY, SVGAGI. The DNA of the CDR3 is TGTGCGACCATGAGGACAGGGGGGAATCAGCCCCAGCATTTT. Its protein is CATMRTGGNQPQHF.

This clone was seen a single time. CDR3 in DNA: TGTGCCAGCAGCTTAGCCGGACCAGGGGTCGAGCAGTACTTC. Translating gives CASSLAGPGVEQYF. V and J are TRBV7-9 and TRBJ2-7, with D possibly TRBD1 on 6 matching bases. Trimming shortened V by 0 bases and J by 6 bases, and 12 bases separated the two germline ends. CDR1 is SEHNR, CDR2 FQNEAQ, per germline (reference sequence). The CDR3 loop spans 14 amino acids.

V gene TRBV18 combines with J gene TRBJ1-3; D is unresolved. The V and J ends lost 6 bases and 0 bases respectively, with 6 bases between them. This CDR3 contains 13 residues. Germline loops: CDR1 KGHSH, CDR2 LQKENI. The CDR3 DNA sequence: TGTGCCAGCTCCCCCAGCTCTGGAAACACCATATATTTT. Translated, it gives CASSPSSGNTIYF.

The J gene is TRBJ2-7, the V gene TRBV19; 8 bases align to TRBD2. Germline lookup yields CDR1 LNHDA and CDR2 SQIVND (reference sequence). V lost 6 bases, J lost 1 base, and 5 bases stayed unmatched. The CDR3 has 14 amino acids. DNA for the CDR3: TGTGCCAGTAGCTCCACTAGCGGATCCTACGAGCAGTACTTC. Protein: CASSSTSGSYEQYF.

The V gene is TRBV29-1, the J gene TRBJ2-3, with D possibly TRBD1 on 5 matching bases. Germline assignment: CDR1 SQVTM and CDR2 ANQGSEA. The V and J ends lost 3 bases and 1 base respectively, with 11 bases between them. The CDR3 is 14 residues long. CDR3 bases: TGCAGCGTTGATTCCCCACAGGGCACAGATACGCAGTATTTT. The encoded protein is CSVDSPQGTDTQYF.

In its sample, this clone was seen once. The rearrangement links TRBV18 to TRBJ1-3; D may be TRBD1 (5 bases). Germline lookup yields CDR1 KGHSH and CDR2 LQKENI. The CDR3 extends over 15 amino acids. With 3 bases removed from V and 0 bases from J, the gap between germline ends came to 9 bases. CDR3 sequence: CASSPTGDSGNTIYF. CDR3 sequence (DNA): TGTGCCAGCTCACCTACAGGAGACTCTGGAAACACCATATATTTT.

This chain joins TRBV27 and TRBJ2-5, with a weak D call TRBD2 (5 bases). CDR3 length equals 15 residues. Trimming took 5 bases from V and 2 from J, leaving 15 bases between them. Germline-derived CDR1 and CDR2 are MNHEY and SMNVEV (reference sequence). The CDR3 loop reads CASSPRVGVQETQYF. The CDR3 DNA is TGTGCCAGCAGTCCTCGGGTCGGGGTTCAAGAGACCCAGTACTTC.

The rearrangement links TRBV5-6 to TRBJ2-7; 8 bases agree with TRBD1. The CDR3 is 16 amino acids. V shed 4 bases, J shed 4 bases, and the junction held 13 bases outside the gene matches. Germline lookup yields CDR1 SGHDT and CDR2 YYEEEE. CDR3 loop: CASSEVGQGLVYEQYF. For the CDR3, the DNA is TGTGCCAGCAGCGAAGTAGGACAGGGCCTGGTTTACGAGCAGTACTTC.

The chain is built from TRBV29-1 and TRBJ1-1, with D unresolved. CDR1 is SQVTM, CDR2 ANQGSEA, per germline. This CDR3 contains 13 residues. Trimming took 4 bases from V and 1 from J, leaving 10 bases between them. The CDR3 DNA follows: TGCAGCGTTGCGACCGGCGGGAACACTGAAGCTTTCTTT. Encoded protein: CSVATGGNTEAFF.

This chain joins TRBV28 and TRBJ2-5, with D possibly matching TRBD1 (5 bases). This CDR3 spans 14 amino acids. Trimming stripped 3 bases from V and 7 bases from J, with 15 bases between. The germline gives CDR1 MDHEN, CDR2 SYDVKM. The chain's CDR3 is CASSLPAPQGTQYF. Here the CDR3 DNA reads TGTGCCAGCAGTTTGCCGGCGCCCCAGGGGACCCAGTACTTC.

CDR3 amino acids: CASSPRGLAGGPGEQFF. CDR3 coding DNA: TGTGCCAGCAGCCCCAGAGGACTAGCGGGAGGGCCGGGTGAGCAGTTCTTC. This chain connects TRBV7-3 to TRBJ2-1, with 15 bases matching TRBD2. The junction had 11 bases not matched to a gene; V was cut back by 5 bases and J by 9 bases. Germline V lookup: CDR1 SGHTA, CDR2 FQGTGA. The CDR3 spans 17 residues.

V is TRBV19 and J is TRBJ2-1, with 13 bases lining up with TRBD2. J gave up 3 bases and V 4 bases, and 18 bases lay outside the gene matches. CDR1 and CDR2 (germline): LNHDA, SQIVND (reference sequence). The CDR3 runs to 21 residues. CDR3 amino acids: CASSTSSTSGRTLWNYNEQFF. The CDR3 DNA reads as TGTGCCAGTAGTACCTCTTCGACTAGCGGGAGGACACTTTGGAACTACAATGAGCAGTTCTTC.

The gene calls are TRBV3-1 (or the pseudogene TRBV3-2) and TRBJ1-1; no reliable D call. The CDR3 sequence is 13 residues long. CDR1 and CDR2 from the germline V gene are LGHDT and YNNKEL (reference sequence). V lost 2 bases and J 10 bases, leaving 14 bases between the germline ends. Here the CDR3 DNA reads TGTGCCAGCAGCCAACAACCCTTGGTCGGAGCTTTCTTT. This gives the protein CASSQQPLVGAFF.

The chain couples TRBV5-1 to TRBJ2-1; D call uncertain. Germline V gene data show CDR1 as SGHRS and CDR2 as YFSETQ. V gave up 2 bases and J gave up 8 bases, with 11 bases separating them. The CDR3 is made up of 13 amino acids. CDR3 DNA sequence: TGCGCCAGCAGCTTTATGGAGTGGGATGAGCAGTTCTTC. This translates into CASSFMEWDEQFF.

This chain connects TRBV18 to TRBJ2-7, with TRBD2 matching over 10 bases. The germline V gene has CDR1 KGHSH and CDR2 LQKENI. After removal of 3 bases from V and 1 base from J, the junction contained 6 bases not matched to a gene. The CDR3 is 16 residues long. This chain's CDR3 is CASSPGLARYSYEQYF. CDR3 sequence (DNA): TGTGCCAGCTCACCGGGACTAGCGAGATATTCCTACGAGCAGTACTTC. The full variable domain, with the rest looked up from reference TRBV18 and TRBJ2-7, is NAGVMQNPRHLVRRRGQEARLRCSPMKGHSHVYWYRQLPEEGLKFMVYLQKENIIDESGMPKERFSAEFPKEGPSILRIQQVVRGDSAAYFCASSPGLARYSYEQYFGPGTRLTVT.

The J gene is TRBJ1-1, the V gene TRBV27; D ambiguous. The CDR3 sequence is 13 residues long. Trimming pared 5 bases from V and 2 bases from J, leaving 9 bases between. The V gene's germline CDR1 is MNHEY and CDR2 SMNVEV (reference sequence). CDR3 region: CASSVYSNTEAFF. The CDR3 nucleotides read TGTGCCAGCAGTGTCTACAGTAACACTGAAGCTTTCTTT.

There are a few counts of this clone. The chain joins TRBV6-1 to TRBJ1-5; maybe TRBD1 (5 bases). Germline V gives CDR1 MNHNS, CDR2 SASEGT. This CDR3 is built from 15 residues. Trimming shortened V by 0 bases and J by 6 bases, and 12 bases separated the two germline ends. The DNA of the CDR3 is TGTGCCAGCAGTGAAGCTAGGGGTATCACTCAGCCCCAGCATTTT. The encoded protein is CASSEARGITQPQHF.

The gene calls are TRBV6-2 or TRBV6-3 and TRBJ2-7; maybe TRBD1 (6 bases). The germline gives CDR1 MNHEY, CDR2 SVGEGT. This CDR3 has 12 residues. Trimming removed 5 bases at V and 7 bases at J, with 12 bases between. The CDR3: CASSNQRGEQYF. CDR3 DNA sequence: TGTGCCAGCAGTAACCAAAGGGGGGAGCAGTACTTC.

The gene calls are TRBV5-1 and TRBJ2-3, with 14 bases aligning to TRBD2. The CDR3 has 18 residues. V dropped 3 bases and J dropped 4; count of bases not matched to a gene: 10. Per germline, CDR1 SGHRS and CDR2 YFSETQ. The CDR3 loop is CASSSWGGGLAGADTQYF. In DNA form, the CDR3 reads TGCGCCAGCAGCTCTTGGGGAGGGGGACTAGCGGGAGCAGATACGCAGTATTTT.

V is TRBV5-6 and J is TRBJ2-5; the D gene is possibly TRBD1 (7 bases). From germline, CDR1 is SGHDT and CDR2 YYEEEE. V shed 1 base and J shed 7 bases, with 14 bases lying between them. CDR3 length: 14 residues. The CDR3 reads CASSLSGAGGTQYF. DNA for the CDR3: TGTGCCAGCAGCTTGTCGGGGGCAGGGGGGACCCAGTACTTC.

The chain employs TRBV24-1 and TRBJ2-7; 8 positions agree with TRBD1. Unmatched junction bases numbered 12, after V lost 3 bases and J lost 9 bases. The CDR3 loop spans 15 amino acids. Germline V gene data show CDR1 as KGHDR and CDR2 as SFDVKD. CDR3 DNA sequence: TGTGCCACCAGTGATGTAGGCCGGGACAGGTCGGCGCAGTACTTC. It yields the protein CATSDVGRDRSAQYF.

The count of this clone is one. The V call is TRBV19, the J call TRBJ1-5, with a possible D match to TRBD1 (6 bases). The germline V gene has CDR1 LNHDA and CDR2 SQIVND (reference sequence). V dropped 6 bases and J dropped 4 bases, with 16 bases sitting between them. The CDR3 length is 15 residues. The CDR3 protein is CASREDRATNQPQHF. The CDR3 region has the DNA TGTGCCAGTAGGGAGGACAGAGCAACAAATCAGCCCCAGCATTTT.

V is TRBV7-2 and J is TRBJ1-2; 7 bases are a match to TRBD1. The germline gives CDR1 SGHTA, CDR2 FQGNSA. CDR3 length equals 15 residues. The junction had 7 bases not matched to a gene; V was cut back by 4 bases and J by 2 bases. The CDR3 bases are TGTGCCAGCAGCTCAAGGGGGCCGGAGAACTATGGCTACACCTTC. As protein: CASSSRGPENYGYTF.

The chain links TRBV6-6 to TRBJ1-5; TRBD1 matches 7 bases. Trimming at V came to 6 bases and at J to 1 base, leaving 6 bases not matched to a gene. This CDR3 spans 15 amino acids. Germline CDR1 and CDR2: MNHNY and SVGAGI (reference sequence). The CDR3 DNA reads TGTGCCAGCAGGTCTCAACAGGGGAGCAATCAGCCCCAGCATTTT. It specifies CASRSQQGSNQPQHF.